The sequence of this TCR beta chain was determined in a study of blood T cell repertoires in COVID-19. Per the germline V gene, CDR1 is LGHNT and CDR2 is FRNRAP. V shed 4 bases and J shed 2 bases, with 8 bases lying between them. The CDR3 length is 14 residues. Method: immunoSEQ multiplex PCR; TCRdb's copy keeps in-frame clones and lacks some. The sample has 90,000 to 95,000 clones, around nine tenths seen once. This TCR was recovered from an elderly woman with active COVID-19. This chain connects TRBV12-5 to TRBJ2-2, with D possibly matching TRBD1 (6 bases). The sequenced sample was peripheral blood. CDR3: CASGWTANTGELFF. The CDR3 nucleotides read TGTGCTAGTGGTTGGACAGCAAACACCGGGGAGCTGTTTTTT.